Below are 31 T cell receptor beta chains sequenced from a single sample in a study of tumor-infiltrating lymphocytes in primary liver carcinoma (dated by TCRdb to 2015 to 2018). Data came from an Illumina HiSeq 2500. Starting from about 500 ng total RNA, TCRbeta-specific cDNA was produced by reverse transcription with a constant-region primer and ProtoScript II reverse transcriptase. Three nested multiplex PCR rounds, following a slightly modified ARM-PCR procedure, were used to build the TCRbeta libraries. Multiplex TRBV1-TRBV30 forward primers and a Cbeta reverse primer were used in the first two PCR rounds, each of which was run for roughly 10 cycles. TCRdb cleaned the public reads at Q25 with fastp, built clones with MiXCR and kept in-frame beta chains. All rows with the same CDR3 protein become a single entry with the most common DNA and genes. In all, the sample holds about 84,000 distinct CDR3 sequences, and approximately 77% of those were seen once. The ten top clones hold 15% to 20% of the sample.

Total RNA and DNA were co-extracted without cell sorting from around 20-30 mg of bulk tissue using the AllPrep DNA/RNA mini kit. The source material was liver tumor tissue from sampling region 1. The sample's cell subset or site label is to be understood as: tumor region T1, superior pole. These receptor sequences come from a man aged 35-49 years with primary liver carcinoma and hepatitis B virus infection.

Notes on this clonotype: A junction end diverges from the germline sequence, so it may reflect a read error. This chain connects TRBV11-2 to TRBJ2-1; D is ambiguous. This CDR3 has 15 residues. Per the germline V gene, CDR1 is SGHAT and CDR2 is FQNNGV. The CDR3 DNA reads TGTGCCACCGGGCAAGACCAGTCGTCCTACGATGAGCAGTTCTTC. Translated, it gives CATGQDQSSYDEQFF.

Concerning this clonotype itself: A read error may be the cause here, since a much bigger clone is one base away. The chain has TRBV28 and TRBJ1-2; D not certain. CDR1 and CDR2 from the germline V gene are MDHEN and SYDVKM. This CDR3 is built from 12 residues. V shed 5 bases and J shed 5 bases, with 9 bases lying between them. The CDR3 DNA reads as TGTGCCAGCAGTCCCCGGGGATATGGCTACACCTTC. It specifies CASSPRGYGYTF.

This clonotype showed up many times. The chain joins TRBV5-1 to TRBJ2-4, with D possibly matching TRBD1 (7 bases). Germline loops: CDR1 SGHRS, CDR2 YFSETQ. The CDR3 spans 14 residues. V was cut by 4 bases and J by 3 bases, with 11 bases left in between. The CDR3 coding sequence is TGCGCCAGCAGCGACAGGGAGGACAAAAACATTCAGTACTTC. Protein: CASSDREDKNIQYF.

This clonotype appeared a few times. The chain links TRBV20-1 to TRBJ2-1; D unclear. Trimming stripped 1 base from V and 8 bases from J, with 6 bases between. The CDR3 has 11 residues. Germline V gives CDR1 DFQATT, CDR2 SNEGSKA (reference sequence). The CDR3 DNA follows: TGCAGTGCTAGAGCTCACTATGAGCAGTTCTTC. Protein: CSARAHYEQFF.

This clonotype was counted ten times or more. The V and J genes are TRBV12-3 or TRBV12-4 and TRBJ2-7; 10 nucleotides line up with TRBD2. V shed 6 bases and J 2 bases; nucleotides not matched to a gene: 7. The CDR3 runs 15 residues. The CDR3 sequence is CASRPTSGAPYEQYF. CDR3 in DNA: TGTGCCAGCAGACCAACTAGCGGGGCTCCCTACGAGCAGTACTTC.

CDR3 sequence (DNA): TGTGCCAGCAGCTTAGGAATAGCGGGAGTTAATGAGCAGTTCTTC. It translates to CASSLGIAGVNEQFF. This rearrangement joins TRBV7-9 to TRBJ2-1, with 9 bases lining up with TRBD2. CDR3 size: 15 residues. The V gene's germline CDR1 is SEHNR and CDR2 FQNEAQ (reference sequence). Trimming cost V 1 base and J 7 bases; bases outside gene matches: 5.

Comment on this clonotype: Because the CDR3 is missing its conserved closing phenylalanine or tryptophan, this is likely a read error. The rearrangement links TRBV12-3 or TRBV12-4 to TRBJ2-3; D perhaps matches TRBD1 (5 bases). Trimming stripped 3 bases from V and 2 bases from J, with 12 bases between. This CDR3 region has 15 residues. CDR3 nucleotides: TGTGCCAGCAGTTTGACAGCAGGGATCACAGATACGCAGTATTAT. It yields the protein CASSLTAGITDTQYY.

About this clonotype itself: This may come from a read error, since a much larger clone is one base off. The chain links TRBV29-1 to TRBJ2-2, with 12 nucleotides matching TRBD1. The CDR3 consists of 13 residues. Germline CDR1 and CDR2: SQVTM and ANQGSEA. For the CDR3, the DNA is TGCAGCGTTACGGGACAGGGGGCCGGGAAGCTGTTTTTT. It specifies CSVTGQGAGKLFF.

This clonotype came up a few times. This chain uses TRBV19 with TRBJ2-7; 10 bases align to TRBD1. V gave up 5 bases and J gave up 7 bases; unmatched junction bases: 11. CDR1 and CDR2 (germline): LNHDA, SQIVND (reference sequence). The length of the CDR3 is 15 residues. The CDR3 protein is CASSPGGQGFGEQYF. The CDR3 bases are TGTGCCAGTAGTCCAGGGGGACAGGGGTTTGGAGAGCAGTACTTC.

This clonotype was detected once. The rearrangement links TRBV10-3 to TRBJ1-2; D remains unclear. Germline V gives CDR1 ENHRY, CDR2 SYGVKD. This CDR3 region has 14 residues. V was pared by 6 bases and J by 7 bases, with 18 bases between. The CDR3 here is CAISFRREGCGYTF. In nucleotides, the CDR3 is TGTGCCATCAGCTTTCGGCGGGAAGGTTGTGGCTACACCTTC.

A word on this clonotype: The conserved closing phenylalanine or tryptophan is absent in this CDR3, likely reflecting a read error. This chain links TRBV6-6 with TRBJ2-2; possibly TRBD1 or TRBD2 for D (5 bases each). The V end was cut by 2 bases, the J end by 5 bases, with 18 bases between. The CDR3 is 17 amino acids. The germline V gene encodes CDR1 MNHNY and CDR2 SVGAGI (reference sequence). The DNA for the CDR3 is TGTGCCAGCAGTTACCCCGGCGGTGAGGGGACGACCGGGGAGCTGTTTGTT. Translation gives CASSYPGGEGTTGELFV.

As regards this clonotype: The junction differs from germline at one of its ends, possibly a read error. The chain joins TRBV6-5 to TRBJ2-2, with D perhaps TRBD1 or TRBD2 (6 bases each). Germline values: CDR1 MNHEY, CDR2 SVGAGI. The CDR3 runs 16 residues. CDR3 in DNA: TGTGCCAGCAGATCTCGGGGGCACTGGGTCACCGGGGAGCTGATTTTT. Translating gives CASRSRGHWVTGELIF.

About this clonotype itself: One end of the junction fails to match germline, which may point to a read error. V gene TRBV10-3 combines with J gene TRBJ2-3; a weak D match, TRBD2 (6 bases). The V gene's germline CDR1 is ENHRY and CDR2 SYGVKD. The CDR3 spans 18 residues. For the CDR3, the DNA is TGTACCATTTCAAGAAGGATTCTAGCGAGAGAGGGGACAGATACGCAGTATTTT. Encoded protein: CTISRRILAREGTDTQYF.

Notes on this clonotype: Relative to the germline gene, one junction end is altered; a read error may explain this. The rearrangement links TRBV4-1 to TRBJ2-2, with D maybe TRBD1 (5 bases). Germline V CDR1 and CDR2: MGHRA, YSYEKL. This CDR3 is built from 16 residues. CDR3 loop: CTSSQELTARTGELFF. In DNA, the CDR3 is TGCACCAGCAGCCAAGAGTTGACAGCGCGCACCGGGGAGCTGTTTTTT.

Details on this clonotype: One end of the junction is discordant with germline, which a read error may explain. This chain connects TRBV11-2 to TRBJ2-2; 9 bases line up with TRBD2. There are 16 residues in the CDR3. Germline values: CDR1 SGHAT, CDR2 FQNNGV. Here the CDR3 DNA reads TGTGCAAGCAGCCTAGTGGGGCTAGCGGGAACCGGGGAGCTGTTTTTT. Translating it yields CASSLVGLAGTGELFF.

This chain uses TRBV12-3 or TRBV12-4 with TRBJ1-2; a possible D gene is TRBD1 (5 bases). The CDR3 runs 12 residues. CDR3 in amino acids: CNSSLGRDGYTF. In DNA, the CDR3 is TGTAACAGCAGTTTGGGCAGGGATGGCTACACCTTC.

This clonotype has just a few counts. Since the CDR3 does not end with the conserved phenylalanine or tryptophan, this likely comes from a read error. The chain recombines TRBV12-3 or TRBV12-4 with TRBJ2-7, with D possibly being TRBD2 (6 bases). This CDR3 is 13 amino acids long. This chain's CDR3 is CTSTRREYYEQYS. Written as DNA, the CDR3 is TGTACCAGCACCCGGCGGGAATACTACGAGCAGTACTCC.

Note on this clonotype: This sequence may be a read error, since a much larger clone differs from it by one base. CDR3: CASSEDSPSMNTEAFF. The CDR3 DNA reads TGTGCCAGCAGCGAGGACAGCCCCTCCATGAACACTGAAGCTTTCTTT. The chain employs TRBV5-5 and TRBJ1-1, with a weak D call TRBD1 (6 bases). The CDR3 has 16 residues. Germline assignment: CDR1 SGHKS and CDR2 YYEKEE (reference sequence). V was trimmed by 4 bases and J by 0 bases, leaving 16 bases between them.

Concerning this clonotype: The conserved phenylalanine or tryptophan is not found at the CDR3 terminus, so this likely reflects a read error. V is TRBV7-8 and J is TRBJ1-2, with 7 positions matching TRBD1. Germline V gene sequence: CDR1 SGHVS, CDR2 FQNEAQ. Trimming cost V 8 bases and J 4 bases; bases outside gene matches: 16. This CDR3 spans 16 amino acids. CDR3 sequence (DNA): TGTGCCAGCGGCTCATCAACGCTCCGGGACAGCTATGGCTACACCTTA. Its protein is CASGSSTLRDSYGYTL.

The chain joins TRBV11-2 to TRBJ2-3; D unresolved. Trimming stripped 3 bases from V and 2 bases from J, with 21 bases between. The V gene's germline CDR1 is SGHAT and CDR2 FQNNGV. This CDR3 is 18 amino acids long. This chain's CDR3 is CASSLGLFTRIATDTQYF. DNA of the CDR3: TGTGCCAGCAGCTTGGGTCTTTTCACAAGGATCGCCACAGATACGCAGTATTTT.

Points on this clonotype: Compared with germline, one end of the junction differs, possibly owing to a read error. The genes are TRBV11-2 and TRBJ2-7, with a weak D call TRBD2 (7 bases). The CDR3 runs to 18 residues. Germline V gene lookup returns CDR1 SGHAT and CDR2 FQNNGV. The CDR3 region has the DNA TGTGCCAGCAGCTTATCCGTTGGACTTGGGGGAGGGGGGTACGAGCGGTACTTC. This codes for CASSLSVGLGGGGYERYF. The entire variable domain, with the rest obtained from reference TRBV11-2 and TRBJ2-7, is as follows: EAGVAQSPRYKIIEKRQSVAFWCNPISGHATLYWYQQILGQGPKLLIQFQNNGVVDDSQLPKDRFSAERLKGVDSTLKIQPAKLEDSAVYLCASSLSVGLGGGGYERYFGPGTRLTVT.

The J gene is TRBJ1-1, the V gene TRBV19, with TRBD1 identical over 7 bases. CDR1 and CDR2 from the germline V gene are LNHDA and SQIVND (reference sequence). This CDR3 region has 14 residues. With V trimmed by 1 base and J by 4 bases, 3 bases remained unmatched. CDR3: CASSIGDRSTEAFF. Here the CDR3 DNA reads TGTGCCAGTAGTATAGGGGACAGATCCACTGAAGCTTTCTTT.

A note on this clonotype: Since no conserved phenylalanine or tryptophan closes the CDR3, a read error is the likely cause. V and J are TRBV11-3 and TRBJ1-5; no definite D call. Per germline, CDR1 SGHNT and CDR2 YENEEA. The CDR3 is 15 residues long. The DNA of the CDR3 is TGTGCCAGCAGCTTCGAGACCGCCAGCAATCAACCCCAGCATTTA. Translated: CASSFETASNQPQHL.

This rearrangement joins TRBV4-1 to TRBJ2-1; TRBD2 is a possible D gene (6 bases). Germline values: CDR1 MGHRA, CDR2 YSYEKL. V dropped 2 bases and J dropped 5 bases, with 16 bases sitting between them. The CDR3 contains 16 residues. CDR3 in DNA: TGCGCCAGCAGCCAATCAGAGACTAGTGGTGACAATGAGCAGTTCTTC. Translating it yields CASSQSETSGDNEQFF.

In its sample, this clonotype was seen a few times. A much larger clonotype is one base distant, so this may be a read error. The chain employs TRBV5-6 and TRBJ1-1, with a weak D call TRBD1 (6 bases). The CDR3 has 13 amino acids. The ends were cut back, 9 bases at V and 5 bases at J, with 17 bases in the middle. Germline V lookup: CDR1 SGHDT, CDR2 YYEEEE. CDR3 sequence reads: CANRPTGRTEAFF. For the CDR3, the DNA is TGTGCCAACAGGCCAACAGGGAGAACTGAAGCTTTCTTT.

This clonotype showed up just once. The missing conserved phenylalanine or tryptophan at the end of this CDR3 makes a read error likely. The gene calls are TRBV12-3 or TRBV12-4 and TRBJ2-7; maybe TRBD2 (6 bases). The CDR3 extends over 15 amino acids. Trimming took off 7 bases at V and 3 bases at J, with 19 bases between the two ends. As DNA, the CDR3 is TGTGCCAGCACACTAACGGGAGTTCTTAGCTACGAGCAGTACCTC. Its protein is CASTLTGVLSYEQYL.

With regard to this clonotype: Its ends do not fully match the called genes, so a read error is possible. The V call is TRBV11-2, the J call TRBJ1-2; D gene unclear. Germline lookup yields CDR1 SGHAT and CDR2 FQNNGV. CDR3 length equals 13 residues. This CDR3 reads CASSLDTNYDYSF. CDR3 bases: TGCGCCAGTAGCTTAGACACTAACTATGACTACAGCTTC.

To note about this clonotype: One end of the junction fails to match germline, which may point to a read error. The rearrangement links TRBV4-1 to TRBJ2-7; 8 bases align to TRBD2. This CDR3 region has 17 residues. Germline lookup yields CDR1 MGHRA and CDR2 YSYEKL. CDR3 DNA sequence: TGCGCCAGCAGCCACGATACGGGACTAGTGTACTCCTACGAGCAATACTTC. This encodes CASSHDTGLVYSYEQYF.

About this clonotype: At one of its ends the junction is not consistent with the germline gene, which may arise from a read error. CDR3: CTSSQSWRGDNEQFF. CDR3 nucleotides: TGTACCAGCAGCCAAAGCTGGAGGGGGGACAATGAGCAGTTCTTC. The chain has TRBV4-2 and TRBJ2-1; D tentatively reads TRBD1 or TRBD2 (6 bases each). CDR3 length: 15 amino acids. Germline V gene sequence: CDR1 LGHNA, CDR2 YNFKEQ.

The chain joins TRBV11-2 to TRBJ2-1; the match to TRBD2 covers 13 bases. Germline assignment: CDR1 SGHAT and CDR2 FQNNGV. Germline trimming cut 4 bases from V and 15 bases from J; bases unmatched to any gene: 15. The CDR3 runs to 16 residues. The CDR3 coding sequence is TGTGCCAGCAGCTACTCTTCTACTAGCGGGAGGGGAGGCGCGTTCTTC. Its protein product is CASSYSSTSGRGGAFF.

A word on this clonotype: Germline and junction disagree at one end, which may indicate a read error. The genes are TRBV29-1 and TRBJ2-7; D gene unclear. Germline CDR1 SQVTM, CDR2 ANQGSEA. The CDR3 is 15 amino acids. The CDR3 DNA sequence: TGCGGCGTTGAAGAACCCGGCTGGCTGACCTACGAGCAGTACTTC. Its translation: CGVEEPGWLTYEQYF.